The clone carrying this T cell receptor (beta chain) was detected a few times. This sample is part of a study of patients and donors after allogeneic stem cell transplantation. TCRdb reprocessed the RT-PCR reads via MiXCR and lists one record per CDR3 protein. The sample includes 900,000 to 1,000,000 distinct CDR3 sequences, 15% to 20% seen only once; the top ten take 5% to 7.5%. The V and J ends lost 4 bases and 4 bases respectively, with 17 bases between them. The CDR3 totals 15 residues. In germline, CDR1 is DFQATT, CDR2 SNEGSKA (reference sequence). J is TRBJ1-3 and V is TRBV20-1, with D unclear. The receptor's source is a human donor who was either an allogeneic HSCT recipient or a stem cell or donor lymphocyte infusion donor (not recorded which). It is not recorded whose cells these are; they may come from a transplant donor. The sample taken for sequencing was blood, either unsorted or a sorted T cell fraction (not recorded which). The CDR3 bases are TGCAGTGCTACGGCGGGCTCAATCTCCGGAAACACCATATATTTT. It encodes CSATAGSISGNTIYF.